This T cell receptor (beta chain) is drawn from a study of cytotoxic CD8 clonotypes in ibrutinib-treated CLL. Study overall: Of a cohort that held ten to twelve relapsed/refractory and around 14 treatment-naive patients, around 17 were IGHV unmutated. Response samples were obtained once patients had received a median around twelve months of treatment, range 6 to 36.

To note about this clone: Antigen specificity is unknown. The junction and the germline gene differ at one end; a read error may be behind it.

Findings of the study overall: Public clonotypes were seen rarely and were contracted or stable on treatment. Sustained-remission and progressing patients were not sampled at matched times.

The CDR3 totals 11 residues. CDR1 LGHNA and CDR2 YSLEER come from the germline V gene. The table came from immunoSEQ multiplex PCR; TCRdb's copy has only in-frame clones and leaves some out. The sample yields some 290,000 clones, 70% to 80% seen once. The chain combines TRBV4-3 with TRBJ2-1, with 9 bases fitting TRBD2. The source material was PBMCs, sampled before ibrutinib treatment. The receptor's source is a human donor with chronic lymphocytic leukemia. CDR3 DNA sequence: TGCGCCAGCAGCCAGGGACTAGCTCTTGTCTTC. This gives the protein CASSQGLALVF.